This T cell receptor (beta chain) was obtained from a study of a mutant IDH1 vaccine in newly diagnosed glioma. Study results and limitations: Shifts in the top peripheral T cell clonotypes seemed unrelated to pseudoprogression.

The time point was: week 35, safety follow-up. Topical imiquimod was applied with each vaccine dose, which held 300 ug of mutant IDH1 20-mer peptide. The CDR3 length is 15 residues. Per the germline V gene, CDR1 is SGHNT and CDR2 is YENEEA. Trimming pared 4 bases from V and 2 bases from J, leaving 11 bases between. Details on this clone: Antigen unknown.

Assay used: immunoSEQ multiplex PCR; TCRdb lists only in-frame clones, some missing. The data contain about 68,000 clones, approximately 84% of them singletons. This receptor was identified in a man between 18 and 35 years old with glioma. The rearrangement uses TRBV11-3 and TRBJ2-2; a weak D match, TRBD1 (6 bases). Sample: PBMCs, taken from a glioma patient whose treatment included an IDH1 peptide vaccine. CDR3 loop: CASSSAGTNTGELFF. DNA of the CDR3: TGTGCCAGCAGCTCCGCCGGGACAAACACCGGGGAGCTGTTTTTT.